One sample yielded the 6 T cell receptor beta chains listed below, sequenced in a study of control samples from healthy donors and cancer patients. Profiling relied on immunoSEQ multiplex PCR, and the TCRdb table lists in-frame clones only, not all of them. The sample records around 130,000 clones, approximately 94% being singletons. Input material: blood. The receptors shown here come from a young man in good health.

This sequence joins TRBV11-2 and TRBJ2-3; 10 nucleotides align to TRBD2. From germline, CDR1 is SGHAT and CDR2 FQNNGV. The J segment lost 5 bases and the V segment lost 7 bases, leaving 12 bases of the junction unmatched. The CDR3 covers 16 residues. In DNA, the CDR3 is TGTGCCAGCATCCTCCCCCTAGCGGGGGACCGAGATACGCAGTATTTT. Amino acid sequence: CASILPLAGDRDTQYF.

This clone was picked up a small number of times. The chain joins TRBV7-9 to TRBJ2-7; 8 positions agree with TRBD1. The V segment lost 5 bases and the J segment 5 bases; nucleotides outside the gene matches: 5. Germline lookup yields CDR1 SEHNR and CDR2 FQNEAQ (reference sequence). The CDR3 runs to 13 residues. The CDR3 here is CASSVDRGHEQYF. CDR3 nucleotides: TGTGCCAGCAGCGTAGACAGGGGCCACGAGCAGTACTTC.

The chain combines TRBV29-1 with TRBJ1-2; possibly TRBD1 for D (5 bases). Deletions cut 2 bases from V and 6 bases from J, with 13 bases between. This CDR3 is built from 13 residues. The germline V gene encodes CDR1 SQVTM and CDR2 ANQGSEA. CDR3 sequence (DNA): TGCAGCGTTGAATATCTGGGGCGGGATGGCTACACCTTC. Translation gives CSVEYLGRDGYTF.

The chain has TRBV11-2 and TRBJ1-1, with 10 nucleotides matching TRBD1. CDR1 is SGHAT, CDR2 FQNNGV, per germline. The CDR3 contains 14 residues. The V segment lost 4 bases and the J segment 7 bases; nucleotides outside the gene matches: 6. The CDR3 loop reads CASSSDRGRSEAFF. The CDR3 coding sequence is TGTGCCAGCAGCTCAGACAGGGGGCGCAGTGAAGCTTTCTTT.

This rearrangement joins TRBV25-1 to TRBJ1-2; D is uncertain. CDR1 is MGHDK, CDR2 SYGVNS, per germline. Trimming stripped 4 bases from V and 3 bases from J, with 15 bases between. CDR3 size: 15 residues. The CDR3 DNA reads TGTGCCAGCAGTGGGCCGACCGAGAGAGACTATGGCTACACCTTC. Residues: CASSGPTERDYGYTF.

The chain carries TRBV5-8 and TRBJ1-1, with D possibly matching TRBD1 (5 bases). This CDR3 has 16 amino acids. Deletions cut 1 base from V and 1 base from J, with 14 bases between. In germline, CDR1 is SGHTS, CDR2 YDEGEE. The CDR3 DNA follows: TGTGCCAGCAGCTTGCTCTTCGGACACCCGAACACTGAAGCTTTCTTT. This encodes CASSLLFGHPNTEAFF.